This T cell receptor (beta chain) was profiled in a study of T cell repertoires in cytomegalovirus infection. MiXCR was run by TCRdb on the reads, yielding one entry per CDR3 protein. The sample carries over 150,000 distinct CDR3 sequences, around 14% recorded once. This CDR3 comprises 15 residues. The V segment lost 0 bases and the J segment 1 base; nucleotides outside the gene matches: 0. Germline CDR1 is LNHNV and CDR2 is YYDKDF (reference sequence). The specimen was PBMCs. This chain uses TRBV15 with TRBJ1-5, with 7 positions matching TRBD1. The clonotype was recovered from a human donor in good health (CMV status not recorded). Some clones in this sample may be carry-over from other donors' samples. CDR3 bases: TGTGCCACCAGCAGAGAGGACAGGAGCAATCAGCCCCAGCATTTT. As protein: CATSREDRSNQPQHF.